This passage covers 3 T cell receptor beta chains from one sample sequenced in a study of regulatory T cells in long-lasting Graves disease. CDR3 regions were amplified by Arm-PCR using iRepertoire HTBI primers to build TCR beta libraries. TCRdb re-called the multiplex PCR reads with MiXCR, one entry per CDR3 protein. This sample has approximately 540,000 distinct CDR3 sequences; around 12% occur once, and the top ten carry 8% to 10%. Time point specified: newly diagnosed GD, antithyroid drugs for less than 3 months. Scientists built the TCR library using RNA that was extracted from PBMCs. These sequences were also reported in another study, on T cells in Graves' hyperthyroidism and ophthalmopathy.

Sequences were derived from peripheral blood mononuclear cells (PBMCs), sampled at new diagnosis, from a patient treated with antithyroid drugs. The receptors come from a woman aged 25-40 years with Graves disease.

The table lists this clonotype with many counts. The rearrangement joins TRBV6-2 or TRBV6-3 to TRBJ2-3; D unclear. The CDR3 sequence is 17 residues long. Trimming left V 7 bases short and J 2 bases short, with 22 bases between. Germline lookup yields CDR1 MNHEY and CDR2 SVGEGT. The CDR3 sequence: CASTTKSDPIYTDTQYF. The CDR3 DNA follows: TGTGCCAGCACCACTAAGTCCGACCCGATATACACAGATACGCAGTATTTT.

This chain connects TRBV2 to TRBJ1-1; D call uncertain. Germline V gene lookup returns CDR1 SNHLY and CDR2 FYNNEI. The CDR3 covers 10 residues. V was clipped by 8 bases and J by 6 bases, with 7 bases between them. DNA of the CDR3: TGTGCCAGCCCGGGTCCTGAAGCTTTCTTT. This encodes CASPGPEAFF.

V and J are TRBV7-8 and TRBJ2-7; D gene unclear. Germline V lookup: CDR1 SGHVS, CDR2 FQNEAQ. This CDR3 has 16 residues. The V gene lost 0 bases and the J gene lost 2 bases, with 14 bases spanning the gap. The CDR3 reads CASSLALTYSPYEQYF. CDR3 coding DNA: TGTGCCAGCAGCTTAGCGCTAACGTATAGTCCCTACGAGCAGTACTTC.